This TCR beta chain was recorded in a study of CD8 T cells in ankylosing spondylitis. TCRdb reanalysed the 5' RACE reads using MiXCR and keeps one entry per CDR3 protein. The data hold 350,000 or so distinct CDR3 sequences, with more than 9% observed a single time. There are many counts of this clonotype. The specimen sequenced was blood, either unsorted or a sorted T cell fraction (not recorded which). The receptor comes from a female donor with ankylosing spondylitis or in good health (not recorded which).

CDR3 protein: CASSLEEAKNIQYF. The CDR3 nucleotides are TGTGCCAGCAGTTTGGAGGAGGCCAAAAACATTCAGTACTTC. The J gene is TRBJ2-4, the V gene TRBV12-3 or TRBV12-4; D may be TRBD2 (5 bases). This CDR3 spans 14 amino acids. Trimming took off 3 bases at V and 1 base at J, with 7 bases between the two ends.